The entry below gives a single T cell receptor beta chain sequence along with its context. Its antigen is unidentified. Trimming took 6 bases from V and 1 from J, leaving 13 bases between them. CDR3 size: 13 residues. CDR1 is SQVTM, CDR2 ANQGSEA, per germline. RNA, once extracted, was reverse transcribed into cDNA for use as the sequencing template. Assay: immunoSEQ multiplex PCR; the TCRdb copy retains only in-frame clones and omits some. The sample lists around 150,000 clones; 62% were seen once. The sample belongs to a study of CD8+ T cells in alopecia areata. PBMCs were stained for CD3, CD4 and CD8, and CD4+ and CD8+ T cells were sorted. Study outcomes and limitations: Scalp samples also contribute reads from the resident alphabeta T cells found in normal skin. Lesional tissue from the scalp (especially in alopecia totalis/universalis) showed higher clonality than normal scalp. Sharing of TCR sequences between patients (possibly for HLA-related reasons) was less clear than in mice.

The source of this sequence is a human donor in good health. The chain combines TRBV29-1 with TRBJ2-7; maybe TRBD1 (6 bases). What was sequenced was CD8+ T cells sorted from blood. The CDR3 region has the DNA TGCAGCGTGCGTAAGGGGGAGTCCTACGAGCAGTACTTC. This encodes CSVRKGESYEQYF.